The 14 T cell receptor beta chains below were found in one sample sequenced in a study of blood T cell repertoires in COVID-19. The table came from immunoSEQ multiplex PCR; TCRdb's copy has only in-frame clones and leaves some out. The sample holds 350,000 to 450,000 clones, approximately 88% seen once. Sequenced material: peripheral blood. Every receptor here comes from a man aged 35 to 55 with acute or convalescent COVID-19.

In this sample, this clone turned up once. The V and J genes are TRBV6-1 and TRBJ1-6; perhaps TRBD1 as D (6 bases). The ends were cut back, 2 bases at V and 15 bases at J, with 11 bases in the middle. The CDR3 spans 12 residues. CDR1 is MNHNS, CDR2 SASEGT, per germline. The CDR3 is CASSERGGSLHF. The CDR3 bases are TGTGCCAGCAGTGAAAGAGGGGGTAGCCTCCACTTT.

The chain is built from TRBV6-5 and TRBJ2-3, with 12 nucleotides matching TRBD2. V lost 0 bases and J lost 6; bases outside the gene matches: 4. The CDR3 has 16 amino acids. The V gene's germline CDR1 is MNHEY and CDR2 SVGAGI. CDR3 amino acids: CASSYSTSGGDDTQYF. For the CDR3, the DNA is TGTGCCAGCAGTTACTCGACTAGCGGGGGAGACGATACGCAGTATTTT.

The chain recombines TRBV19 with TRBJ1-1; no clear D gene. Trimming stripped 6 bases from V and 4 bases from J, with 18 bases between. Per the germline V gene, CDR1 is LNHDA and CDR2 is SQIVND (reference sequence). The CDR3 extends over 15 amino acids. This CDR3 reads CASSSGGGQSTEAFF. The CDR3 DNA follows: TGTGCCAGTAGCTCTGGCGGCGGGCAAAGCACTGAAGCTTTCTTT.

The chain links TRBV28 to TRBJ2-1; 8 bases map to TRBD1. The ends lost 6 bases at V and 4 bases at J; junction bases unmatched: 5. This CDR3 is 14 amino acids long. Germline loops: CDR1 MDHEN, CDR2 SYDVKM. The CDR3 DNA sequence: TGTGCCAGCAGGGGGACAGGATTATACAATGAGCAGTTCTTC. This encodes CASRGTGLYNEQFF.

This clone has more than one count but fewer than ten. This chain links TRBV7-8 with TRBJ1-1; D unclear. The CDR3 runs to 13 residues. CDR1 and CDR2 from the germline V gene are SGHVS and FQNEAQ. Trimming stripped 3 bases from V and 11 bases from J, with 16 bases between. Here the CDR3 reads CASSFATQREAFF. Here the CDR3 DNA reads TGTGCCAGCAGCTTCGCCACTCAGAGGGAGGCTTTCTTT.

The V call is TRBV28, the J call TRBJ1-2; D unresolved. The CDR3 is 12 residues long. Germline CDR1 reads MDHEN; CDR2 reads SYDVKM. Between the trimmed V and J ends, which lost 10 bases and 2 bases, there was a span of 11 bases. The CDR3 is CATTPGNYGYTF. CDR3 nucleotide sequence: TGTGCCACCACGCCGGGGAACTATGGCTACACCTTC.

V usage is TRBV9 and J usage is TRBJ2-1; 9 nucleotides line up with TRBD2. CDR1 is SGDLS and CDR2 is YYNGEE in the germline V gene. The CDR3 consists of 15 residues. V dropped 3 bases and J dropped 3; count of bases not matched to a gene: 4. For the CDR3, the DNA is TGTGCCAGCAGCGCCCTAGCGGGGAACTACAATGAGCAGTTCTTC. Its translation is CASSALAGNYNEQFF.

This chain uses TRBV28 with TRBJ1-1; TRBD1 is a possible D gene (5 bases). Germline CDR1 is MDHEN and CDR2 is SYDVKM. The CDR3 covers 14 residues. Trimming removed 6 bases at V and 6 bases at J, with 17 bases between. The CDR3 spells CASSLVGHGPEAFF. The CDR3 coding sequence is TGTGCCAGCAGCCTAGTGGGGCACGGACCTGAAGCTTTCTTT.

CDR3 protein: CASSLALMGSYTGELFF. The CDR3 DNA reads TGTGCCAGCAGCTTAGCGCTAATGGGCAGTTACACCGGGGAGCTGTTTTTT. The chain couples TRBV7-2 to TRBJ2-2; no firm D call. This CDR3 is 17 amino acids long. CDR1 and CDR2 (germline): SGHTA, FQGNSA. V was shortened by 0 bases and J by 3 bases, with 14 bases between the two germline ends.

In this sample, this clone turned up once. The J gene is TRBJ2-7, the V gene TRBV7-2; 8 bases are shared with TRBD2. V shed 1 base, J shed 0 bases, and the junction held 2 bases outside the gene matches. Germline V gene sequence: CDR1 SGHTA, CDR2 FQGNSA. This CDR3 has 15 amino acids. CDR3 region: CASSLVGGGSYEQYF. The CDR3 DNA follows: TGTGCCAGCAGCTTAGTCGGGGGGGGCTCCTACGAGCAGTACTTC.

The chain recombines TRBV5-1 with TRBJ1-6; D gene uncertain. The germline V gene encodes CDR1 SGHRS and CDR2 YFSETQ. This CDR3 is 16 amino acids long. With 0 bases removed from V and 0 bases from J, the gap between germline ends came to 7 bases. CDR3 nucleotide sequence: TGCGCCAGCAGCTTGGCAGGTAGCTCCTATAATTCACCCCTCCACTTT. Protein product: CASSLAGSSYNSPLHF.

The chain employs TRBV6-5 and TRBJ2-7, with 7 bases lining up with TRBD1. This CDR3 has 14 residues. Germline assignment: CDR1 MNHEY and CDR2 SVGAGI. J lost 0 bases, V lost 5 bases, and 4 bases had no gene match. The CDR3 spells CASSPWTGSYEQYF. DNA for the CDR3: TGTGCCAGCAGTCCCTGGACAGGCTCCTACGAGCAGTACTTC.

The chain recombines TRBV6-5 with TRBJ1-1, with 7 nucleotides matching TRBD1. Looked up from germline, CDR1 is MNHEY and CDR2 is SVGAGI. The CDR3 contains 15 residues. V trimming: 8 bases; J trimming: 0 bases; junction bases outside the gene matches: 9. The CDR3 sequence: CASRKGTGVNTEAFF. As DNA, the CDR3 is TGTGCCAGCCGGAAAGGAACAGGGGTGAACACTGAAGCTTTCTTT.

The chain has TRBV18 and TRBJ2-7, with TRBD1 as a possible D gene (6 bases). The germline gives CDR1 KGHSH, CDR2 LQKENI. The ends were cut back, 3 bases at V and 0 bases at J, with 15 bases in the middle. CDR3 length: 16 residues. The CDR3 DNA reads TGTGCCAGCTCACCTACAGGGCTTCCTAACTCCTACGAGCAGTACTTC. Amino acid sequence: CASSPTGLPNSYEQYF. The variable domain in full, with the rest retrieved from reference TRBV18 and TRBJ2-7, is NAGVMQNPRHLVRRRGQEARLRCSPMKGHSHVYWYRQLPEEGLKFMVYLQKENIIDESGMPKERFSAEFPKEGPSILRIQQVVRGDSAAYFCASSPTGLPNSYEQYFGPGTRLTVT.